This T cell receptor (beta chain) was captured by sequencing in a study of early T cells in non-severe SARS-CoV-2 infection. The overall study: Chains stayed unpaired after sequencing of bulk RNA from unsorted whole blood.

Germline V gives CDR1 SNHLY, CDR2 FYNNEI. This CDR3 has 12 residues. Trimming cost V 6 bases and J 4 bases, with 9 bases left between them. MiXCR was run by TCRdb on the 5' RACE reads, yielding one entry per CDR3 protein. Of some 50,000 distinct CDR3 sequences in the sample, roughly 8.8% were seen once. The clonotype was recovered from an adult who was a healthcare worker with PCR-confirmed SARS-CoV-2 infection or an uninfected control (not recorded which). The sample consisted of whole blood. The V and J genes are TRBV2 and TRBJ1-1; the D gene is possibly TRBD1 (5 bases). This CDR3 is CASSRGSTEAFF. CDR3 sequence (DNA): TGTGCCAGCAGCCGGGGGAGCACTGAAGCTTTCTTT. Looking up the rest from reference TRBV2 and TRBJ1-1 gives the full variable domain: EPEVTQTPSHQVTQMGQEVILRCVPISNHLYFYWYRQILGQKVEFLVSFYNNEISEKSEIFDDQFSVERPDGSNFTLKIRSTKLEDSAMYFCASSRGSTEAFFGQGTRLTVV.